Listed below are T cell receptor beta chains from one sample, sequenced in a study of vaccination effects on CD4 cells after COVID-19. The antigens for these receptors are not known. Sequencing was performed with immunoSEQ multiplex PCR; in TCRdb, only in-frame clones are kept and a portion is missing. This sample has 42,000 or so clones; 72% occur once, and the top ten carry about 10%. Sequencing was performed on CD4+ T cells from PBMCs cultured without peptide, taken after COVID-19 vaccination. Every receptor here comes from a human donor who received a COVID-19 vaccine. CDR3s include the opening cysteine and the closing phenylalanine or tryptophan. A D gene is named only where the DNA matches it firmly. For some rows the clone size is stated as once, few or many, or as a class when expanded; others skip it.

>TRBV4-1|15|NA|few|TRBJ2-2
TGCGCCAGCAGCCAATGGGGTCGGGACACCGGGGAGCTGTTTTTT
CASSQWGRDTGELFF
>TRBV2|12|NA|NA|TRBJ2-7
TGTGCCAGCAACCCCATAGGGACCGAGCAGTACTTC
CASNPIGTEQYF
>TRBV9|15|NA|NA|TRBJ1-3
TGTGCCAGCAGCCAGGTTTGGGGTACTGGAAACACCATATATTTT
CASSQVWGTGNTIYF
>TRBV10-3|14|NA|once|TRBJ2-3
TGTGCCATCCGCTCCAGCGTCGGCACAGATACGCAGTATTTT
CAIRSSVGTDTQYF
>TRBV29-1|11|NA|NA|TRBJ1-2
TGCAGCGCTTTGGGGGGCAGTGGCTACACCTTC
CSALGGSGYTF
>TRBV6-1|15|NA|once|TRBJ2-2
TGTGCCAGCAGTGAAGGGGCAGGTCGCACCGGGGAGCTGTTTTTT
CASSEGAGRTGELFF
>TRBV24-1|14|NA|NA|TRBJ2-1
TGTGCCACCAGTGATTTGCTCCGTATGAATGAGCAGTTCTTC
CATSDLLRMNEQFF
>TRBV29-1|14|TRBD1|once|TRBJ1-3
TGCAGCGTTGACGACAGGGTCTCTGGAAACACCATATATTTT
CSVDDRVSGNTIYF
>TRBV2|12|NA|NA|TRBJ2-5
TGTGCCAGCAGCAGCCGGTCAGAGACCCAGTACTTC
CASSSRSETQYF
>TRBV25-1|13|NA|NA|TRBJ2-7
TGTGCCAGCAGTGAAAGGCGGGACGATGAGCAGTACTTC
CASSERRDDEQYF
>TRBV27|13|NA|NA|TRBJ1-2
TGTGCCAGCAGCCATCAGGACAACTATGGCTACACCTTC
CASSHQDNYGYTF
>TRBV7-2|16|TRBD1|few|TRBJ2-2
TGTGCCAGCAGCTTAGCGGGGACAGATAGAACCGGGGAGCTGTTTTTT
CASSLAGTDRTGELFF
>TRBV4-1|18|NA|NA|TRBJ2-6
TGCGCCAGCAGCCCTCAATTTGCAGGGGTCTCTGGGGCCAACGTCCTGACTTTC
CASSPQFAGVSGANVLTF
>TRBV7-9|14|NA|NA|TRBJ1-1
TGTGCCAGCAGCTTAAAAGTTGGGGCGCAGGAGGCTTTCTTT
CASSLKVGAQEAFF
>TRBV24-1|12|NA|NA|TRBJ1-2
TGTGCCACCAGTGATACTAACTATGGCTACACCTTC
CATSDTNYGYTF
>TRBV3-1/TRBV3-2|13|TRBD1|few|TRBJ1-4
TGTGCCAGCAGCCATCTACAGGGGCTGAAACTGTTTTTT
CASSHLQGLKLFF
>TRBV4-2|15|NA|NA|TRBJ2-2
TGTGCCAGCAGCCAAGGTGGGGGGGCTACCGGGGAGCTGTTTTTT
CASSQGGGATGELFF
>TRBV7-6|14|NA|NA|TRBJ1-5
TGTGCCAGCAGCCAGGGTGCTAGCAATCAGCCCCAGCATTTT
CASSQGASNQPQHF
>TRBV21-1|12|NA|NA|TRBJ2-3
TGTGCCAGCAGCCTCAACGCGGATACGCAGTATTTT
CASSLNADTQYF
>TRBV5-4|14|TRBD2|NA|TRBJ2-7
TGTGCCAGCAGCCCGAGGACTAGGATTTACGAGCAGTACTTC
CASSPRTRIYEQYF
>TRBV5-1|17|TRBD2|few|TRBJ2-3
TGCGCCAGCAGCATAGGGACAGCGACTAGCGGGGCAGATACGCAGTATTTT
CASSIGTATSGADTQYF
>TRBV5-1|15|NA|NA|TRBJ1-3
TGCGCCAGCAGCTTGTCACAGGGTGCTGGAAACACCATATATTTT
CASSLSQGAGNTIYF
>TRBV14|13|NA|NA|TRBJ2-1
TGTGCCAGCAGCCCAGGGTCCTACAATGAGCAGTTCTTC
CASSPGSYNEQFF
>TRBV7-9|17|NA|few|TRBJ1-5
TGTGCCAGCAGCTTAGGACTGGCTGGCAGTAGCAATCAGCCCCAGCATTTT
CASSLGLAGSSNQPQHF
>TRBV7-9|18|TRBD2|few|TRBJ2-2
TGTGCCAGCAGCCTCGGGACTAGCGGGAGGAGGGACACCGGGGAGCTGTTTTTT
CASSLGTSGRRDTGELFF
>TRBV18|20|TRBD1|NA|TRBJ1-6
TGTGCCAGCTCACCACGAAGCCCCGGCACAGGGGCCCAAGAGGATTCACCCCTCCACTTT
CASSPRSPGTGAQEDSPLHF
>TRBV4-1|14|NA|NA|TRBJ1-2
TGCGCCAGCAGCCAAGCGCGGGGGAACTATGGCTACACCTTC
CASSQARGNYGYTF
>TRBV7-9|16|TRBD1|NA|TRBJ1-2
TGTGCCAGCAGCCCTAGGGGACAGGGGGGTTTGAATGGCTACACCTTC
CASSPRGQGGLNGYTF
>TRBV2|15|NA|NA|TRBJ1-6
TGTGCCAGCATGCTTGAGGGACCTACCTTTGTGTCCCTCCACTTT
CASMLEGPTFVSLHF
>TRBV5-4|17|NA|NA|TRBJ2-1
TGTGCCAGCAGCTCCCGAACCGGGACGGAGGTGGGCAATGAGCAGTTCTTC
CASSSRTGTEVGNEQFF
>TRBV7-8|14|NA|NA|TRBJ1-4
TGTGCCAGCAGCTTAACGCATCGGAGTGAAAAACTGTTTTTT
CASSLTHRSEKLFF
>TRBV19|15|TRBD2|NA|TRBJ2-6
TGTGCCAGTAGTAGGGGGGGCTCTGGGGCCAACGTCCTGACTTTC
CASSRGGSGANVLTF
>TRBV7-9|15|NA|NA|TRBJ2-7
TGTGCCAGCAGCTTAGGAGGGTCGGTTAGCTACGAGCAGTACTTC
CASSLGGSVSYEQYF
>TRBV5-1|16|TRBD1|few|TRBJ2-7
TGCGCCAGCAGCTTACTTTCCGGGACAGGGATCGACGAGCAGTACTTC
CASSLLSGTGIDEQYF
>TRBV4-1|17|TRBD2|NA|TRBJ2-2
TGCGCCAGCAGCCAAGGAGTACTAGCGGGAGGTCACGGGGAGCTGTTTTTT
CASSQGVLAGGHGELFF
>TRBV6-5|15|TRBD2|NA|TRBJ2-1
TGTGCCAGCATCCGTAGCGGGACCCCTTACAATGAGCAGTTCTTC
CASIRSGTPYNEQFF
>TRBV15|17|TRBD1|few|TRBJ2-1
TGTGCCACCAGCAGCTGGGCCGGGACAGGAGTTTACAATGAGCAGTTCTTC
CATSSWAGTGVYNEQFF
>TRBV3-1/TRBV3-2|18|TRBD2|once|TRBJ2-7
TGTGCCAGCAGCCTGGGGAGTAGCGGGGGGATGAGCTCCTACGAGCAGTACTTC
CASSLGSSGGMSSYEQYF
>TRBV9|15|TRBD2|once|TRBJ2-1
TGTGCCAGCAGCGTAGTTAGCGGGGTACACAATGAGCAGTTCTTC
CASSVVSGVHNEQFF
>TRBV5-1|14|NA|NA|TRBJ1-1
TGCGCCAGCAGCTTGACAGGGTGGGTCACTGAAGCTTTCTTT
CASSLTGWVTEAFF
>TRBV18|15|NA|NA|TRBJ1-2
TGTGCCAGCTCACCGGGACAAAGTTCTAACTATGGCTACACCTTC
CASSPGQSSNYGYTF
>TRBV19|17|TRBD1|NA|TRBJ2-2
TGTGCCAGTAAGCAGGGGGCAACACCTCTGAACACCGGGGAGCTGTTTTTT
CASKQGATPLNTGELFF
>TRBV6-5|16|NA|NA|TRBJ1-3
TGTGCCAGCAGTTACGGGAAGGGAAACTCTGGAAACACCATATATTTT
CASSYGKGNSGNTIYF
>TRBV6-5|14|TRBD1|NA|TRBJ1-4
TGTGCCAGCAGAAAGACAGGGAGAAATGAAAAACTGTTTTTT
CASRKTGRNEKLFF
>TRBV3-1/TRBV3-2|14|TRBD1|NA|TRBJ1-2
TGTGCCAGCAGACCCCTCGGACAGGGGACGGGCTACACCTTC
CASRPLGQGTGYTF
>TRBV6-5|14|TRBD1|once|TRBJ1-2
TGTGCCAGCAGTTACAGGACAGGGGTCTATGGCTACACCTTC
CASSYRTGVYGYTF
>TRBV18|18|TRBD2|NA|TRBJ2-5
TGTGCCAGCTCACCAAGAATGAGCGGGGCGACGTACCAAGAGACCCAGTACTTC
CASSPRMSGATYQETQYF
>TRBV30|15|NA|NA|TRBJ1-3
TGTGCCTGGAGTGGGTTCGGGGCGTCTGGAAACACCATATATTTT
CAWSGFGASGNTIYF
>TRBV18|16|TRBD2|once|TRBJ2-7
TGTGCCAGCTCACCACAGGCTAGCGGGTTTTCCTACGAGCAGTACTTC
CASSPQASGFSYEQYF
>TRBV27|18|NA|NA|TRBJ2-3
TGTGCCAGCAGTCCGGGGGCCGGGGGGTTAGGGGAAACAGATACGCAGTATTTT
CASSPGAGGLGETDTQYF
>TRBV10-3|12|NA|NA|TRBJ2-1
TGTGCCATCAGTGACAATAATAAGGAGCAGTTCTTC
CAISDNNKEQFF
>TRBV16|15|NA|NA|TRBJ2-6
TGTGCCAGCAGCCCAAGTTTTTCTGGGGCCAACGTCCTGACTTTC
CASSPSFSGANVLTF